One and the same sample provided the 19 T cell receptor beta chains below, sequenced in a study of human T cells and chemical hapten exposure. TCRdb re-called the 5' RACE reads through MiXCR, storing one row per CDR3 protein. The sample includes about 140,000 distinct CDR3 sequences, 4.1% of them seen just once. Before extraction, the whole blood was not fractionated, and total RNA was taken from it. The receptors were gathered from a female donor in good health.

A few counts support this clonotype. A much larger clone lies one base from this, so it may be a read error. V usage is TRBV15 and J usage is TRBJ2-5; no definite D call. The CDR3 consists of 14 residues. CDR1 is LNHNV, CDR2 YYDKDF, per germline (reference sequence). V shed 1 base and J shed 5 bases, with 11 bases lying between them. DNA of the CDR3: TGTGCCACCAGCAGAGCCAGAGGAGAGGAGACCCAGTACTTC. Translating gives CATSRARGEETQYF. Together with reference TRBV15 and TRBJ2-5, the CDR3 gives the full variable domain: DAMVIQNPRYQVTQFGKPVTLSCSQTLNHNVMYWYQQKSSQAPKLLFHYYDKDFNNEADTPDNFQSRRPNTSFCFLDIRSPGLGDTAMYLCATSRARGEETQYFGPGTRLLVL.

Many counts were recorded for this clonotype. This chain links TRBV28 with TRBJ2-1; D is ambiguous. Trimming removed 1 base at V and 0 bases at J, with 7 bases between. Germline V CDR1 and CDR2: MDHEN, SYDVKM. CDR3 length equals 15 residues. CDR3: CASSLFQSSYNEQFF. In DNA, the CDR3 is TGTGCCAGCAGTTTATTCCAAAGCTCCTACAATGAGCAGTTCTTC.

In its sample, this clonotype was seen many times. V is TRBV2 and J is TRBJ2-3; the D is unclear. The germline V gene encodes CDR1 SNHLY and CDR2 FYNNEI. The CDR3 is 14 residues long. The V and J ends lost 3 bases and 0 bases respectively, with 7 bases between them. In nucleotides, the CDR3 is TGTGCCAGCAGTGACAACCTTAGCACAGATACGCAGTATTTT. Translation gives CASSDNLSTDTQYF.

In its sample, this clonotype was seen many times. The J gene is TRBJ1-2, the V gene TRBV10-3, with TRBD1 identical over 10 bases. Unmatched junction bases numbered 9, after V lost 3 bases and J lost 5 bases. CDR1 is ENHRY and CDR2 is SYGVKD in the germline V gene. There are 16 residues in the CDR3. The CDR3: CAISDRRDRGGYGYTF. The CDR3 DNA reads TGTGCCATCAGTGATCGAAGGGACAGGGGAGGATATGGCTACACCTTC.

This clonotype occurred a few times. The CDR3 nucleotides read TGTGCCAGCAGCCCCACTGGGGGGAGAACTAACTATGGCTACACCTTC. Residues: CASSPTGGRTNYGYTF. The chain uses TRBV6-6 and TRBJ1-2, with D tentatively TRBD1 (5 bases). The CDR3 is 16 residues long. V was shortened by 6 bases and J by 0 bases, with 17 bases between the two germline ends. The germline V gene encodes CDR1 MNHNY and CDR2 SVGAGI (reference sequence).

This clonotype showed up many times. The chain has TRBV20-1 and TRBJ2-5; 9 bases are a match to TRBD2. The trim removed 2 bases at V and 1 base at J, leaving 8 bases unmatched. The germline gives CDR1 DFQATT, CDR2 SNEGSKA (reference sequence). CDR3 length: 16 residues. CDR3 sequence: CSARLISGGTQETQYF. Here the CDR3 DNA reads TGCAGTGCTAGATTGATAAGCGGGGGGACCCAAGAGACCCAGTACTTC.

In this sample, this clonotype turned up many times. This chain's CDR3 is CASGVGSSGANVLTF. The CDR3 DNA sequence: TGTGCCAGCGGGGTGGGGTCCTCTGGGGCCAACGTCCTGACTTTC. The chain combines TRBV3-1 with TRBJ2-6, with unresolved D. CDR1 is LGHDT and CDR2 is YNNKEL in the germline V gene (reference sequence). V shed 8 bases and J shed 0 bases, with 11 bases lying between them. CDR3 length: 15 residues.

This clonotype occurred many times. The genes are TRBV3-1 and TRBJ1-5, with 8 bases that match TRBD1. V was clipped by 2 bases and J by 0 bases; unmatched bases: 6. Germline CDR1 is LGHDT and CDR2 is YNNKEL (reference sequence). CDR3 length: 17 residues. CDR3 DNA: TGTGCCAGCAGCCAATCGACAGGGGAATATAGCAATCAGCCCCAGCATTTT. This codes for CASSQSTGEYSNQPQHF.

In its sample, this clonotype was seen many times. The chain links TRBV18 to TRBJ2-7; 8 bases are shared with TRBD1. CDR1 is KGHSH and CDR2 is LQKENI in the germline V gene. The CDR3 contains 13 residues. V lost 5 bases to trimming and J lost 3 bases; unmatched junction nucleotides: 3. This chain's CDR3 is CASSEGQGYEQYF. CDR3 DNA sequence: TGTGCCAGCTCAGAAGGACAGGGCTACGAGCAGTACTTC. The full variable domain, completed using reference TRBV18 and TRBJ2-7, is NAGVMQNPRHLVRRRGQEARLRCSPMKGHSHVYWYRQLPEEGLKFMVYLQKENIIDESGMPKERFSAEFPKEGPSILRIQQVVRGDSAAYFCASSEGQGYEQYFGPGTRLTVT.

In its sample, this clonotype was seen a few times. The chain carries TRBV6-2 or TRBV6-3 and TRBJ1-5; 9 bases line up with TRBD1. There are 16 residues in the CDR3. Germline V gives CDR1 MNHEY, CDR2 SVGEGT. J lost 1 base, V lost 6 bases, and 7 bases had no gene match. DNA of the CDR3: TGTGCCAGCAGCAAGGACAGGGGTATAAGCAATCAGCCCCAGCATTTT. Translating gives CASSKDRGISNQPQHF.

This clonotype was observed at least ten times. This chain connects TRBV3-1 to TRBJ1-2; D is undetermined. CDR1 is LGHDT and CDR2 is YNNKEL in the germline V gene (reference sequence). The CDR3 is made up of 13 amino acids. Trimming shortened V by 0 bases and J by 9 bases, and 11 bases separated the two germline ends. The CDR3 protein is CASSQDPAKRYTF. The CDR3 DNA follows: TGTGCCAGCAGCCAAGATCCAGCGAAGCGCTACACCTTC.

This clonotype was seen at least ten times. The chain couples TRBV7-3 to TRBJ2-5; D is uncertain. This CDR3 has 13 amino acids. Germline assignment: CDR1 SGHTA and CDR2 FQGTGA. Trimming stripped 5 bases from V and 5 bases from J, with 12 bases between. CDR3: CASSPGNMETQYF. CDR3 DNA: TGTGCCAGCAGCCCCGGAAATATGGAGACCCAGTACTTC.

This clonotype occurred many times. The V and J genes are TRBV20-1 and TRBJ2-2, with a weak D call TRBD1 (5 bases). Trimming removed 5 bases at V and 0 bases at J, with 13 bases between. CDR3 size: 15 residues. From germline, CDR1 is DFQATT and CDR2 SNEGSKA (reference sequence). CDR3 coding DNA: TGCAGTGCTCCCCCGGGCAGGGCGAACACCGGGGAGCTGTTTTTT. Its protein product is CSAPPGRANTGELFF.

In this sample, this clonotype turned up many times. The gene calls are TRBV6-5 and TRBJ2-3; TRBD1 matches 7 bases. The J segment lost 4 bases and the V segment lost 0 bases, leaving 7 bases of the junction unmatched. Germline-derived CDR1 and CDR2 are MNHEY and SVGAGI. This CDR3 comprises 16 residues. CDR3 nucleotides: TGTGCCAGCAGTTACTCGACAGGGTTGGCGCCAGATACGCAGTATTTT. Residues: CASSYSTGLAPDTQYF.

This clonotype was found many times. This CDR3 is CASSHVGGADTQYF. The CDR3, as DNA: TGTGCCAGCAGCCACGTTGGGGGGGCAGATACGCAGTATTTT. The chain combines TRBV7-2 with TRBJ2-3; 7 nucleotides align to TRBD2. Germline lookup yields CDR1 SGHTA and CDR2 FQGNSA. With V trimmed by 5 bases and J by 4 bases, 6 bases remained unmatched. The CDR3 runs 14 residues. Together with reference TRBV7-2 and TRBJ2-3, the CDR3 gives the full variable domain: GAGVSQSPSNKVTEKGKDVELRCDPISGHTALYWYRQSLGQGLEFLIYFQGNSAPDKSGLPSDRFSAERTGGSVSTLTIQRTQQEDSAVYLCASSHVGGADTQYFGPGTRLTVL.

This clonotype turned up a few times. This sequence joins TRBV5-8 and TRBJ1-2, with 7 bases lining up with TRBD1. V was clipped by 1 base and J by 2 bases; unmatched bases: 8. Germline lookup yields CDR1 SGHTS and CDR2 YDEGEE. The CDR3 loop spans 16 amino acids. This CDR3 reads CASSLLIGRGNYGYTF. The CDR3 DNA reads TGTGCCAGCAGCTTGCTAATTGGCAGGGGGAACTATGGCTACACCTTC.

With regard to this clonotype: A much larger clone differs by one base, so this may be a read error. This sequence joins TRBV7-2 and TRBJ1-1; TRBD1 is a possible D gene (5 bases). The CDR3 sequence is 16 residues long. Germline V gene sequence: CDR1 SGHTA, CDR2 FQGNSA. CDR3: CASSLSRWAGNTEALF. The CDR3 DNA sequence: TGTGCCAGCAGCTTATCCAGGTGGGCAGGGAACACTGAAGCTTTGTTT. Supplemented by reference TRBV7-2 and TRBJ1-1, the full variable domain reads GAGVSQSPSNKVTEKGKDVELRCDPISGHTALYWYRQSLGQGLEFLIYFQGNSAPDKSGLPSDRFSAERTGGSVSTLTIQRTQQEDSAVYLCASSLSRWAGNTEALFGQGTRLTVV.

This clonotype has a handful of counts. This rearrangement joins TRBV6-2 or TRBV6-3 to TRBJ2-2, with unresolved D. In germline, CDR1 is MNHEY, CDR2 SVGEGT. The CDR3 is 14 residues long. Trimming removed 2 bases at V and 5 bases at J, with 9 bases between. CDR3 in DNA: TGTGCCAGCAGTTACCCGACTCGAACCGGGGAGCTGTTTTTT. Amino acid sequence: CASSYPTRTGELFF.

J is TRBJ1-4 and V is TRBV20-1, with D possibly matching TRBD1 (6 bases). The CDR3 totals 14 residues. The germline V gene has CDR1 DFQATT and CDR2 SNEGSKA (reference sequence). V lost 0 bases, J lost 7 bases, and 12 bases lay in between. The DNA of the CDR3 is TGCAGTGCTAGAGACTGGGGGGCAGGTGAAAAACTGTTTTTT. It codes for CSARDWGAGEKLFF.